Following are 27 T cell receptor beta chains from one sample sequenced in a study of T-cell memory formation after mild COVID-19. Via MiXCR, TCRdb re-called the 5' RACE reads, giving one row per CDR3 protein. The table shows approximately 390,000 distinct CDR3 sequences, with 15% to 20% occurring only once. Sequenced material: PBMCs or a T cell subset sorted from them (not recorded which). The receptors stem from a man between 18 and 35 years old who had mild COVID-19 (a few samples of this study predate the infection). Cell type and time point are not known.

V and J are TRBV18 and TRBJ2-3; 9 nucleotides match TRBD1. J gave up 2 bases and V 0 bases, and 6 bases lay outside the gene matches. Germline V gene data show CDR1 as KGHSH and CDR2 as LQKENI. CDR3 length: 17 residues. CDR3: CASSPPLTGGDTDTQYF. For the CDR3, the DNA is TGTGCCAGCTCACCACCCCTGACAGGGGGAGACACAGATACGCAGTATTTT.

The chain couples TRBV5-1 to TRBJ2-5, with 7 bases lining up with TRBD2. Germline V lookup: CDR1 SGHRS, CDR2 YFSETQ. The CDR3 spans 13 residues. Unmatched junction bases numbered 3, after V lost 4 bases and J lost 3 bases. The DNA for the CDR3 is TGCGCCAGCAGCGCCGCGGGGGAAGAGACCCAGTACTTC. Translating gives CASSAAGEETQYF.

This chain connects TRBV6-2 or TRBV6-3 to TRBJ2-2; D possibly corresponds to TRBD1 (6 bases). Trimming cost V 6 bases and J 4 bases, with 12 bases left between them. CDR1 is MNHEY, CDR2 SVGEGT, per germline. This CDR3 has 14 residues. The CDR3: CASRYRVLTGELFF. For the CDR3, the DNA is TGTGCCAGCAGGTACAGGGTGCTCACCGGGGAGCTGTTTTTT.

This clonotype has just one count. J is TRBJ1-1 and V is TRBV20-1; no clear D gene. The CDR3 has 13 amino acids. The germline CDR1 and CDR2 sequences are DFQATT and SNEGSKA (reference sequence). The CDR3 DNA is TGCCCGTTTAGGAGGTGGGGGAACACTGAAGCTTTCTTT. This encodes CPFRRWGNTEAFF.

The chain employs TRBV7-9 and TRBJ2-5; tentatively, D is TRBD1 (7 bases). CDR3 length: 14 residues. Trimming cost V 4 bases and J 2 bases, with 11 bases left between them. Germline CDR1 is SEHNR and CDR2 is FQNEAQ (reference sequence). CDR3 region: CASSSQGRQETQYF. CDR3 in DNA: TGTGCCAGCAGCTCACAGGGGAGGCAAGAGACCCAGTACTTC.

The V call is TRBV13, the J call TRBJ1-2; D is unclear. This CDR3 comprises 12 residues. Germline V lookup: CDR1 PRHDT, CDR2 FYEKMQ (reference sequence). V gave up 4 bases and J gave up 8 bases, with 11 bases separating them. The CDR3 sequence is CASSSNQRGYTF. CDR3 bases: TGTGCCAGCAGCTCCAACCAGCGCGGCTACACCTTC.

This clonotype was detected once. The rearrangement uses TRBV20-1 and TRBJ1-2; perhaps TRBD1 as D (6 bases). The V gene's germline CDR1 is DFQATT and CDR2 SNEGSKA (reference sequence). The V gene lost 1 base and the J gene lost 3 bases, with 15 bases spanning the gap. CDR3 size: 15 residues. The CDR3 DNA is TGCAGTGCTAGAGTGTTCCGGGGGCAGGACTATGGCTACACCTTC. Its protein product is CSARVFRGQDYGYTF.

This chain's CDR3 is CASSLSVRNFHEQYF. The CDR3 coding sequence is TGTGCCAGCAGTTTATCCGTCAGGAACTTCCACGAGCAGTACTTC. The genes are TRBV27 and TRBJ2-7; D is unresolved. V lost 0 bases and J 5 bases, leaving 14 bases between the germline ends. Germline values: CDR1 MNHEY, CDR2 SMNVEV (reference sequence). The CDR3 is 15 amino acids.

In its sample, this clonotype was seen a few times. V usage is TRBV9 and J usage is TRBJ2-2; 9 bases are shared with TRBD1. Germline V gene data show CDR1 as SGDLS and CDR2 as YYNGEE. V was pared by 2 bases and J by 4 bases, with 9 bases of the junction left unmatched. There are 17 residues in the CDR3. CDR3 coding DNA: TGTGCCAGCAGCGTTACCTGGACAGGGGCAGGCACCGGGGAGCTGTTTTTT. Its protein is CASSVTWTGAGTGELFF. The full variable domain, in which reference TRBV9 and TRBJ2-2 provide the parts outside the CDR3, is DSGVTQTPKHLITATGQRVTLRCSPRSGDLSVYWYQQSLDQGLQFLIQYYNGEERAKGNILERFSAQQFPDLHSELNLSSLELGDSALYFCASSVTWTGAGTGELFFGEGSRLTVL.

This clonotype was picked up a small number of times. CDR3 protein: CAWSGGETQYF. The CDR3 DNA reads TGTGCCTGGAGTGGGGGGGAGACCCAGTACTTC. The V and J genes are TRBV30 and TRBJ2-5; D assignment may be TRBD1 or TRBD2 (5 bases each). The CDR3 runs to 11 residues. Germline V gives CDR1 GTSNPN, CDR2 SVGIG (reference sequence). Deletions cut 1 base from V and 5 bases from J, with 5 bases between.

The sample holds a few counts of this clonotype. The genes are TRBV6-5 and TRBJ2-5; possibly TRBD2 for D (5 bases). The V gene's germline CDR1 is MNHEY and CDR2 SVGAGI. There are 16 residues in the CDR3. Trimming pared 6 bases from V and 5 bases from J, leaving 22 bases between. CDR3 sequence (DNA): TGTGCCAGCAGCCCCGACTTGAGCGGAATAGGGGAGACCCAGTACTTC. Amino acids: CASSPDLSGIGETQYF.

This clonotype was counted a few times. The chain couples TRBV20-1 to TRBJ1-6; no firm D call. The V gene's germline CDR1 is DFQATT and CDR2 SNEGSKA (reference sequence). V was clipped by 0 bases and J by 7 bases, with 13 bases between them. This CDR3 has 15 amino acids. CDR3 nucleotides: TGCAGTGCTAGAGAAACCGGGAGTATCAATTCACCCCTCCACTTT. Encoded protein: CSARETGSINSPLHF.

This clonotype was counted between two and nine times. V is TRBV7-2 and J is TRBJ1-1; D is possibly TRBD1 (5 bases). Germline CDR1 and CDR2: SGHTA and FQGNSA. Between the trimmed V and J ends, which lost 2 bases and 6 bases, there was a span of 13 bases. The CDR3 is 14 amino acids. The CDR3 coding sequence is TGTGCCAGCAGCTTACTACTCATAGGGGCTGAAGCTTTCTTT. Translation gives CASSLLLIGAEAFF.

Ten or more counts support this clonotype. The genes are TRBV7-2 and TRBJ2-3, with TRBD2 identical over 9 bases. V lost 2 bases and J lost 0; bases outside the gene matches: 3. Germline V gene sequence: CDR1 SGHTA, CDR2 FQGNSA. This CDR3 has 16 residues. CDR3 sequence: CASSLIAGGSTDTQYF. CDR3 nucleotide sequence: TGTGCCAGCAGCTTAATTGCGGGGGGGAGCACAGATACGCAGTATTTT.

The table lists this clonotype with a few counts. V and J are TRBV5-1 and TRBJ2-2, with no clear D. The CDR3 is 16 amino acids. Deletions cut 1 base from V and 7 bases from J, with 17 bases between. Germline assignment: CDR1 SGHRS and CDR2 YFSETQ. CDR3 in DNA: TGCGCCAGCAGCTTGAGGGTTCCAGGAATCTTCGGGGAGCTGTTTTTT. Residues: CASSLRVPGIFGELFF.

V gene TRBV18 combines with J gene TRBJ2-1; tentatively, D is TRBD1 or TRBD2 (5 bases each). Deletions cut 5 bases from V and 0 bases from J, with 14 bases between. Germline CDR1 and CDR2: KGHSH and LQKENI. The CDR3 is 16 residues long. The CDR3 sequence is CASSGREGSSYNEQFF. CDR3 sequence (DNA): TGTGCCAGCTCAGGGAGAGAGGGGAGCTCCTACAATGAGCAGTTCTTC.

At least ten counts were recorded for this clonotype. This chain connects TRBV28 to TRBJ2-3, with D possibly being TRBD1 or TRBD2 (5 bases each). Trimming pared 8 bases from V and 2 bases from J, leaving 14 bases between. Germline CDR1 MDHEN, CDR2 SYDVKM. CDR3 length: 14 amino acids. The CDR3 loop is CASGRDRYTDTQYF. The CDR3 DNA is TGTGCCAGCGGAAGGGACCGTTACACAGATACGCAGTATTTT.

The chain's CDR3 is CASSLQGDTYGYTF. The CDR3 DNA reads as TGTGCCAGCAGCTTACAAGGAGATACCTATGGCTACACCTTC. J is TRBJ1-2 and V is TRBV7-6; the D is unclear. Trimming cost V 2 bases and J 4 bases, with 11 bases left between them. The CDR3 spans 14 residues. The germline V gene encodes CDR1 SGHVS and CDR2 FNYEAQ.

There are a few counts of this clonotype. The V gene is TRBV7-9, the J gene TRBJ2-1; possible D gene TRBD2, 6 bases. CDR1 and CDR2 from the germline V gene are SEHNR and FQNEAQ (reference sequence). V gave up 5 bases and J gave up 7 bases, with 12 bases separating them. There are 13 residues in the CDR3. CDR3 amino acids: CASSPSSVNEQFF. CDR3 DNA: TGTGCCAGCAGCCCGTCTAGCGTTAATGAGCAGTTCTTC.

The rearrangement joins TRBV7-9 to TRBJ1-2; TRBD1 matches at 9 bases. This CDR3 has 14 amino acids. Germline loops: CDR1 SEHNR, CDR2 FQNEAQ (reference sequence). After removal of 7 bases from V and 5 bases from J, the junction contained 8 bases not matched to a gene. CDR3 loop: CASTLTGGAYGYTF. The CDR3 region has the DNA TGTGCCAGCACCCTTACAGGGGGCGCATATGGCTACACCTTC. Based on the CDR3 plus reference TRBV7-9 and TRBJ1-2, the full variable domain is DTGVSQNPRHKITKRGQNVTFRCDPISEHNRLYWYRQTLGQGPEFLTYFQNEAQLEKSRLLSDRFSAERPKGSFSTLEIQRTEQGDSAMYLCASTLTGGAYGYTFGSGTRLTVV.

This clonotype has a handful of counts. CDR3 sequence reads: CASSLVLDTDTQYF. For the CDR3, the DNA is TGCGCCAGCAGCTTGGTACTCGACACAGATACGCAGTATTTT. This chain joins TRBV5-1 and TRBJ2-3; D unresolved. Between the trimmed V and J ends, which lost 0 bases and 2 bases, there was a span of 7 bases. This CDR3 is built from 14 residues. CDR1 and CDR2 from the germline V gene are SGHRS and YFSETQ.

The J gene is TRBJ2-7, the V gene TRBV5-6; tentative D call: TRBD1 (6 bases). The CDR3 runs to 12 residues. Germline CDR1 SGHDT, CDR2 YYEEEE. V was pared by 4 bases and J by 4 bases, with 9 bases between. CDR3 loop: CASSMGTYEQYV. The DNA for the CDR3 is TGTGCCAGCAGCATGGGGACATACGAGCAGTACGTC.

The V and J genes are TRBV9 and TRBJ2-3; possibly TRBD2 for D (5 bases). The CDR3 is made up of 13 amino acids. V shed 0 bases and J shed 8 bases, with 10 bases lying between them. CDR1 and CDR2 from the germline V gene are SGDLS and YYNGEE. The DNA for the CDR3 is TGTGCCAGCAGCGTAGTGAGCGGAGGTACGCAGTATTTT. Translation gives CASSVVSGGTQYF.

In this sample, this clonotype turned up a few times. J is TRBJ2-3 and V is TRBV14; 8 nucleotides line up with TRBD1. CDR3 length: 16 residues. CDR1 and CDR2 from the germline V gene are SGHDN and FVKESK. J lost 3 bases, V lost 4 bases, and 9 bases had no gene match. The CDR3 coding sequence is TGTGCCAGCAGCCTTAGACAGGGGATCGGTACAGATACGCAGTATTTT. Amino acid sequence: CASSLRQGIGTDTQYF.

This clonotype was observed many times. The rearrangement uses TRBV11-1 and TRBJ2-1; 10 nucleotides align to TRBD1. The CDR3 is 15 amino acids. The germline CDR1 and CDR2 sequences are SGHAT and FQDESV (reference sequence). Unmatched junction bases numbered 11, after V lost 5 bases and J lost 10 bases. The chain's CDR3 is CASSIISGQGVEQFF. As DNA, the CDR3 is TGTGCCAGCAGCATTATCTCCGGACAGGGGGTCGAGCAGTTCTTC.

This clonotype was observed a few times. The chain couples TRBV12-3 or TRBV12-4 to TRBJ1-2; D remains unclear. With 0 bases removed from V and 6 bases from J, the gap between germline ends came to 14 bases. CDR3 length equals 15 residues. The DNA of the CDR3 is TGTGCCAGCAGTTTAGCCCCAGAAAGAGCCCATGGCTACACCTTC. It translates to CASSLAPERAHGYTF.

This clonotype was seen once. The V gene is TRBV4-3, the J gene TRBJ2-5, with D maybe TRBD2 (6 bases). The germline V gene encodes CDR1 LGHNA and CDR2 YSLEER. V dropped 4 bases and J dropped 3 bases, with 15 bases sitting between them. The CDR3 covers 15 residues. The CDR3 loop is CASSPGSDPEETQYF. CDR3 sequence (DNA): TGCGCCAGCAGCCCCGGGAGTGATCCGGAAGAGACCCAGTACTTC.